This T cell receptor beta chain was sequenced for a study of T cell repertoires in cytomegalovirus infection. Study-wide context: Use of recently identified HLA-C-restricted and well-studied HLA-B-restricted CMV epitopes was part of the study. Both CMV infection and a matching HLA type were indicated by public TCR beta signatures.

TCRdb used MiXCR to reprocess the reads, holding one entry per CDR3 protein. This sample carries about a million distinct CDR3 sequences, roughly 31% of them seen once, and the ten largest clones take about an eighth. CDR3 size: 13 residues. V lost 6 bases and J lost 6, with 12 bases in between. Germline CDR1 and CDR2: SNHLY and FYNNEI. This clonotype was counted only a few times. The antigen is undetermined. Sample: cultured CD8+ T cells from PBMCs, taken from culture after CMV antigen stimulation. The V and J genes are TRBV2 and TRBJ2-4; D is ambiguous. This clonotype originated in a human donor in good health (CMV status not recorded). Some clones in this sample may be carry-over from other donors' samples. The chain's CDR3 is CASSPGWRNIQYF. CDR3 coding DNA: TGTGCCAGCAGCCCGGGTTGGAGAAACATTCAGTACTTC.